Presented here are 23 T cell receptor beta chains from one specimen sequenced in a study of blood T cell repertoires in COVID-19. Generated by immunoSEQ multiplex PCR, the TCRdb table keeps only in-frame clones and is missing some. This table has some 280,000 clones, around nine tenths appearing once. Specimen: peripheral blood. The receptors here all came from a woman aged 40 to 50 who had recovered from COVID-19.

The genes are TRBV6-1 and TRBJ1-1; D unclear. This CDR3 has 14 amino acids. V was clipped by 0 bases and J by 5 bases, with 10 bases between them. Germline values: CDR1 MNHNS, CDR2 SASEGT. Here the CDR3 reads CASSEALGGTEAFF. CDR3 DNA: TGTGCCAGCAGTGAAGCTCTGGGAGGTACTGAAGCTTTCTTT.

The rearrangement links TRBV20-1 to TRBJ2-5; 9 positions match TRBD2. CDR1 is DFQATT, CDR2 SNEGSKA, per germline (reference sequence). This CDR3 comprises 14 residues. V trimming: 3 bases; J trimming: 2 bases; junction bases outside the gene matches: 4. This CDR3 is CSASRGRGQETQYF. DNA of the CDR3: TGCAGTGCTAGTCGCGGGAGGGGGCAAGAGACCCAGTACTTC.

The rearrangement links TRBV6-5 to TRBJ2-7; 9 nucleotides align to TRBD2. V shed 5 bases and J 2 bases; nucleotides not matched to a gene: 4. Germline loops: CDR1 MNHEY, CDR2 SVGAGI. The CDR3 runs 14 residues. In DNA form, the CDR3 reads TGTGCCAGCAGTCCTCTAGCGGGACCCTACGAGCAGTACTTC. Amino acid sequence: CASSPLAGPYEQYF.

Here the CDR3 reads CASSSAGPYEQYF. The CDR3 DNA reads as TGTGCCAGCAGCTCGGCAGGTCCCTACGAGCAGTACTTC. The V and J genes are TRBV11-2 and TRBJ2-7; D uncertain. Trimming pared 4 bases from V and 2 bases from J, leaving 9 bases between. The CDR3 contains 13 residues. Germline V lookup: CDR1 SGHAT, CDR2 FQNNGV.

This clone was found once. The genes are TRBV6-5 and TRBJ1-6; D remains ambiguous. CDR3 length: 14 amino acids. Germline CDR1 and CDR2: MNHEY and SVGAGI. The V end was cut by 6 bases, the J end by 10 bases, with 16 bases between. Here the CDR3 reads CASRATDPGSPLHF. Here the CDR3 DNA reads TGTGCCAGCAGGGCCACGGACCCGGGATCACCCCTCCACTTT.

The chain is built from TRBV5-6 and TRBJ2-1; 9 bases agree with TRBD1. The ends lost 6 bases at V and 8 bases at J; junction bases unmatched: 6. The CDR3 is made up of 13 amino acids. From germline, CDR1 is SGHDT and CDR2 YYEEEE. As DNA, the CDR3 is TGTGCCAGCACCACCGGGACAGGGTATGAGCAGTTCTTC. This gives the protein CASTTGTGYEQFF.

The chain employs TRBV6-6 and TRBJ2-7; 10 nucleotides align to TRBD2. V lost 5 bases to trimming and J lost 1 base; unmatched junction nucleotides: 11. The CDR3 is 17 amino acids. The germline V gene encodes CDR1 MNHNY and CDR2 SVGAGI (reference sequence). CDR3 sequence reads: CASSPPGGLAVSYEQYF. In DNA form, the CDR3 reads TGTGCCAGCAGTCCCCCCGGTGGACTAGCGGTGTCCTACGAGCAGTACTTC.

The CDR3 DNA follows: TGTGCCAGCAGCGACGAAACAGGGTCGGGCTATGGCTACACCTTC. This sequence encodes CASSDETGSGYGYTF. V gene TRBV6-5 combines with J gene TRBJ1-2, with D perhaps TRBD1 (6 bases). This CDR3 contains 15 residues. Germline lookup yields CDR1 MNHEY and CDR2 SVGAGI. Trimming left V 6 bases short and J 4 bases short, with 18 bases between.

This clone appeared once. The chain combines TRBV5-6 with TRBJ1-6, with 7 bases lining up with TRBD1. Germline values: CDR1 SGHDT, CDR2 YYEEEE. The CDR3 has 14 residues. V trimming: 4 bases; J trimming: 6 bases; junction bases outside the gene matches: 4. The CDR3 region has the DNA TGTGCCAGCAGCCCCGGGACAGCTAATTCACCCCTCCACTTT. This gives the protein CASSPGTANSPLHF.

This clone occurred a few times. This chain connects TRBV6-1 to TRBJ1-1; D is uncertain. The V gene lost 3 bases and the J gene lost 6 bases, with 17 bases spanning the gap. CDR3 length: 15 residues. CDR1 and CDR2 from the germline V gene are MNHNS and SASEGT. The CDR3 sequence is CASSDLKSSYAEAFF. CDR3 nucleotides: TGTGCCAGCAGTGATCTGAAATCTTCCTACGCTGAAGCTTTCTTT.

The chain links TRBV2 to TRBJ2-1; a possible D gene is TRBD1 (5 bases). The CDR3 sequence is 14 residues long. The germline V gene has CDR1 SNHLY and CDR2 FYNNEI. V dropped 3 bases and J dropped 4 bases, with 10 bases sitting between them. For the CDR3, the DNA is TGTGCCAGCAGTGACAGGGTTGGGTACAATGAGCAGTTCTTC. Its protein is CASSDRVGYNEQFF.

This clone was found once. The rearrangement uses TRBV7-8 and TRBJ2-7; D remains ambiguous. Germline loops: CDR1 SGHVS, CDR2 FQNEAQ. V was shortened by 1 base and J by 3 bases, with 10 bases between the two germline ends. The CDR3 covers 14 residues. The CDR3 spells CASSLDMGNYEQYF. The CDR3 DNA follows: TGTGCCAGCAGCTTAGATATGGGCAACTACGAGCAGTACTTC.

CDR3 sequence: CASSFQGGAGDTQYF. DNA of the CDR3: TGTGCCAGCAGCTTTCAAGGGGGCGCAGGGGATACGCAGTATTTT. The chain joins TRBV5-8 to TRBJ2-3, with 7 bases identical to TRBD1. Germline lookup yields CDR1 SGHTS and CDR2 YDEGEE. The CDR3 has 15 residues. V lost 2 bases and J lost 6; bases outside the gene matches: 9. The full variable domain, completed using reference TRBV5-8 and TRBJ2-3, is EAGVTQSPTHLIKTRGQQATLRCSPISGHTSVYWYQQALGLGLQFLLWYDEGEERNRGNFPPRFSGRQFPNYSSELNVNALELEDSALYLCASSFQGGAGDTQYFGPGTRLTVL.

CDR3 DNA: TGTGCCACCCCGGGGGAGCCACCCGATTCACCCCTCCACTTT. It encodes CATPGEPPDSPLHF. The chain couples TRBV2 to TRBJ1-6, with a tentative D call TRBD1 (5 bases). The CDR3 contains 14 residues. The germline gives CDR1 SNHLY, CDR2 FYNNEI. V lost 10 bases to trimming and J lost 8 bases, with 18 bases between them. The full variable domain, completed using reference TRBV2 and TRBJ1-6, is EPEVTQTPSHQVTQMGQEVILRCVPISNHLYFYWYRQILGQKVEFLVSFYNNEISEKSEIFDDQFSVERPDGSNFTLKIRSTKLEDSAMYFCATPGEPPDSPLHFGNGTRLTVT.

The V call is TRBV27, the J call TRBJ1-3; 10 nucleotides agree with TRBD1. Germline CDR1 MNHEY, CDR2 SMNVEV (reference sequence). With 4 bases clipped from V and 6 bases from J, the junction kept 9 bases outside the gene matches. This CDR3 comprises 16 residues. For the CDR3, the DNA is TGTGCCAGCAGTTCCCGACAGGGGGCCGCTTCAAACACCATATATTTT. This translates into CASSSRQGAASNTIYF.

The chain uses TRBV6-5 and TRBJ1-5; D gene uncertain. CDR1 MNHEY and CDR2 SVGAGI come from the germline V gene. Trimming pared 5 bases from V and 3 bases from J, leaving 8 bases between. The CDR3 runs to 13 residues. The CDR3 sequence: CASSQQDNQPQHF. CDR3 in DNA: TGTGCCAGCAGTCAACAAGACAATCAGCCCCAGCATTTT.

V usage is TRBV28 and J usage is TRBJ1-5, with D possibly being TRBD1 (6 bases). Trimming shortened V by 7 bases and J by 3 bases, and 16 bases separated the two germline ends. The CDR3 runs to 15 residues. From germline, CDR1 is MDHEN and CDR2 SYDVKM. The CDR3 region has the DNA TGTGCCAGCACGCCGACGACAGGAGTCAATCAGCCCCAGCATTTT. Protein sequence: CASTPTTGVNQPQHF.

The chain couples TRBV6-4 to TRBJ2-1, with D possibly TRBD2 on 6 matching bases. CDR3 size: 13 residues. Germline V gene data show CDR1 as MRHNA and CDR2 as SNTAGT. Trimming stripped 0 bases from V and 10 bases from J, with 10 bases between. The CDR3: CASSDSGGVEQFF. CDR3 in DNA: TGTGCCAGCAGTGACTCAGGAGGGGTCGAGCAGTTCTTC.

The V gene is TRBV7-3, the J gene TRBJ1-2; 7 positions match TRBD1. There are 14 residues in the CDR3. Looked up from germline, CDR1 is SGHTA and CDR2 is FQGTGA. With V trimmed by 5 bases and J by 6 bases, 9 bases remained unmatched. CDR3 sequence: CASSGLQGRDGYTF. For the CDR3, the DNA is TGTGCCAGCAGCGGGCTACAGGGGAGAGATGGCTACACCTTC.

The V and J genes are TRBV27 and TRBJ2-2, with TRBD1 matching 9 bases. V trimming: 7 bases; J trimming: 10 bases; junction bases outside the gene matches: 22. Germline values: CDR1 MNHEY, CDR2 SMNVEV (reference sequence). The CDR3 is 18 amino acids. Here the CDR3 reads CASTRYSRGQGNQAELFF. CDR3 bases: TGTGCCAGCACCAGATATTCGAGGGGACAGGGCAACCAGGCGGAGCTGTTTTTT.

The gene calls are TRBV6-5 and TRBJ2-5; 8 bases map to TRBD1. The CDR3 contains 14 residues. The germline gives CDR1 MNHEY, CDR2 SVGAGI. V gave up 5 bases and J gave up 2 bases; unmatched junction bases: 4. DNA for the CDR3: TGTGCCAGCAGTCCTACAGGGGGGCAAGAGACCCAGTACTTC. Residues: CASSPTGGQETQYF.

V usage is TRBV2 and J usage is TRBJ1-1; D possibly corresponds to TRBD1 (6 bases). The CDR3 sequence is 15 residues long. CDR1 SNHLY and CDR2 FYNNEI come from the germline V gene. Trimming stripped 5 bases from V and 6 bases from J, with 19 bases between. The CDR3: CASSSPTGASPEAFF. In DNA, the CDR3 is TGTGCCAGCAGTTCCCCGACAGGTGCTTCACCTGAAGCTTTCTTT.

This clone has only a few counts. This chain's CDR3 is CASSISAPISGRAKSNEQFF. Written as DNA, the CDR3 is TGTGCCAGTAGTATATCCGCCCCAATCAGCGGGAGGGCCAAATCAAATGAGCAGTTCTTC. The chain uses TRBV19 and TRBJ2-1; 10 nucleotides align to TRBD2. The CDR3 contains 20 residues. Trimming removed 2 bases from V and 7 bases from J; junction bases left unmatched: 20. The V gene's germline CDR1 is LNHDA and CDR2 SQIVND (reference sequence). The whole variable domain, filled in from reference TRBV19 and TRBJ2-1, reads DGGITQSPKYLFRKEGQNVTLSCEQNLNHDAMYWYRQDPGQGLRLIYYSQIVNDFQKGDIAEGYSVSREKKESFPLTVTSAQKNPTAFYLCASSISAPISGRAKSNEQFFGPGTRLTVL.